A selection of T cell receptor beta chains follows, all from one sample in a study of Graves' ophthalmopathy and Graves' hyperthyroidism. One entry per CDR3 protein results from TCRdb running MiXCR on the multiplex PCR reads. Of around 1.1 million distinct CDR3 sequences detected, roughly two fifths appear once; the ten largest clones hold 8.5% to 14%. The source material was peripheral blood or thyroid tissue (not recorded which). The receptors were gathered from an adult man with Graves' hyperthyroidism. Each CDR3 is given without its conserved first and last residue. Fields, in order: D gene, clone size, J gene, V gene, CDR3 protein. A D gene is named only where the DNA matches it firmly. Some rows mark clone size as missing; the rest say once, few, many or name a class of expanded clone.

>.|many|TRBJ1-6|TRBV12-3/TRBV12-4
ASSQLGDSPLH
>.|.|TRBJ2-2|TRBV5-1
ASTSTTSNTGELF
>.|.|TRBJ2-7|TRBV10-3
ASGALNYEQY
>.|many|TRBJ2-2|TRBV20-1
SARARNTGELF
>TRBD1|.|TRBJ1-6|TRBV7-2
ASSLDRDYNSPLH
>TRBD1|.|TRBJ1-1|TRBV9
ASSGQGFGTEAF
>.|few|TRBJ2-2|TRBV19
ASSTPTRSTGELL
>TRBD1|few|TRBJ2-2|TRBV7-9
ASSQGDRGHTGELF
>TRBD1|few|TRBJ2-5|TRBV10-3
ASTDRRDRKQETQY
>.|.|TRBJ2-7|TRBV10-3
AIRGGEFYEQY
>TRBD1|.|TRBJ1-2|TRBV4-3
ASSQDRTIYGYT
>.|.|TRBJ2-5|TRBV7-2
ASSFGRWREEDFRQETQY
>.|many|TRBJ1-5|TRBV7-9
ASSLAGALNQPQH
>TRBD1|.|TRBJ1-2|TRBV15
ATSRDNRGANYGYT
>.|.|TRBJ2-7|TRBV7-8
ASSPVTGRASYEQY
>TRBD2|.|TRBJ2-1|TRBV2
ASSELLAGANEQF
>.|many|TRBJ1-1|TRBV7-2
ASSKHDRLNTEAF
>.|many|TRBJ1-5|TRBV12-3/TRBV12-4
ASSLTENQPQH
>.|many|TRBJ1-2|TRBV20-1
SASVAGEVSGYT
>TRBD1|.|TRBJ2-7|TRBV28
ASSQQGAVDEQY
>.|few|TRBJ2-7|TRBV6-2/TRBV6-3
ASAWGPIYEQY
>TRBD2|once|TRBJ2-7|TRBV6-2/TRBV6-3
ASSYDTRSGGSYEQY
>TRBD1|.|TRBJ2-5|TRBV24-1
ATSDLTGVGETQY
>.|many|TRBJ1-5|TRBV15
ATSRGPVSDPLQH
>TRBD2|many|TRBJ2-7|TRBV11-2
ASSWTSSEQY
>.|many|TRBJ2-7|TRBV14
ASSQVRHRIDSYEQY
>.|many|TRBJ1-2|TRBV29-1
SVEDSGVGYT
>.|.|TRBJ2-7|TRBV10-3
AISDPLRAAYEQY
>TRBD1|few|TRBJ2-5|TRBV24-1
ATSGQGGVETQY
>.|many|TRBJ2-7|TRBV7-9
ASSSTLRGKDYEQY
>.|.|TRBJ2-7|TRBV7-2
ASSWELGLYEQY
>.|.|TRBJ1-5|TRBV28
ASSLGGQRPN
>TRBD1|many|TRBJ1-6|TRBV6-5
ASSYRDRNSPLH
>TRBD1|.|TRBJ2-3|TRBV7-2
ASSSGQGRTDTQY
>.|.|TRBJ1-2|TRBV7-9
ASSLHSMNGYT
>.|many|TRBJ2-7|TRBV29-1
SVESWTGYEQY
>.|many|TRBJ2-5|TRBV5-8
ASSLVSGLYQETQY
>.|.|TRBJ2-7|TRBV15
ATSRDLGGSNEQY
>.|many|TRBJ1-2|TRBV15
ATSRDGNRAFYGYT
>.|.|TRBJ1-6|TRBV10-3
AISEEGSPLH
>.|few|TRBJ1-1|TRBV20-1
SAREGTRNTEAF
>.|many|TRBJ2-5|TRBV5-6
ASSPYTQETQY
>.|.|TRBJ1-6|TRBV2
ASSLGGQRRSYNSPLH
>TRBD1|many|TRBJ1-2|TRBV7-8
ASSFIGTGANYGYT
>TRBD1|.|TRBJ1-2|TRBV29-1
SVYDRGDYGYT
>TRBD1|.|TRBJ2-5|TRBV20-1
SARELGQGTQETQY
>.|.|TRBJ2-3|TRBV5-4
ASSLGGDRGMDTQY
>.|.|TRBJ1-2|TRBV7-9
ASSLDGSSYGYT
>.|.|TRBJ1-1|TRBV6-2/TRBV6-3
ASGQARMNTEAF
>.|.|TRBJ2-5|TRBV12-3/TRBV12-4
ASSLAWATGQYQETQY
>.|.|TRBJ1-2|TRBV7-9
ASSLVGVEVYGYT